The rows below give T cell receptor beta chains drawn from one sample of a study of glioma-infiltrating T cells after dendritic cell vaccination. This table comes from immunoSEQ multiplex PCR, and its TCRdb copy is limited to in-frame clones, with some not included. In the table there are about 76,000 clones, roughly 84% of which are singletons. The source was blood, collected after dendritic cell vaccination. The receptors derive from a human donor with glioblastoma. Each CDR3 is given with its conserved first and last residue. Fields, in order: clone size, V gene, D gene, J gene, CDR3 protein, CDR3 DNA. The D gene is left open where the match is weak. Clone size is given for some rows only: seen once, a few or many times, or a class if the clone is expanded.

-	TRBV25-1	TRBD1	TRBJ1-4	CASRDDRGREKLFF	TGTGCCAGCAGGGACGACAGGGGGAGAGAAAAACTGTTTTTT
-	TRBV11-2	TRBD2	TRBJ2-7	CASSALAEVGQYF	TGTGCCAGCAGCGCGCTAGCGGAAGTAGGGCAGTACTTC
once	TRBV11-2	TRBD2	TRBJ2-2	CASSPRTSGITGELFF	TGTGCCAGCAGTCCGCGGACTAGCGGGATAACCGGGGAGCTGTTTTTT
-	TRBV5-1	TRBD2	TRBJ2-1	CASSMAGTSGPNEQFF	TGCGCCAGCAGCATGGCCGGGACTAGCGGACCGAATGAGCAGTTCTTC
-	TRBV5-1	-	TRBJ2-5	CASSLEGVGETQYF	TGCGCCAGCAGCTTGGAGGGGGTTGGAGAGACCCAGTACTTC
-	TRBV2	TRBD1	TRBJ1-1	CASSMNRGLGTEAFF	TGTGCCAGCAGTATGAACAGGGGGCTGGGAACTGAAGCTTTCTTT
few	TRBV5-1	TRBD1	TRBJ1-3	CASSLRPGQGMSGNTIYF	TGCGCCAGCAGCCTCAGACCGGGACAGGGTATGTCTGGAAACACCATATATTTT
-	TRBV5-1	TRBD2	TRBJ2-7	CASSEGAGLAQTYEQYF	TGCGCCAGCAGCGAAGGGGCCGGACTAGCGCAGACCTACGAGCAGTACTTC
-	TRBV6-9	-	TRBJ2-5	CASSYPSPRQTQYF	TGTGCCAGCAGTTATCCGAGTCCCCGCCAGACCCAGTACTTC
-	TRBV18	-	TRBJ2-3	CASSPPGTNTQYF	TGTGCCAGCTCACCCCCCGGGACAAATACGCAGTATTTT
-	TRBV4-3	-	TRBJ1-2	CASSLWEGDGYTF	TGCGCCAGCAGCCTCTGGGAGGGGGATGGCTACACCTTC
-	TRBV6-1	-	TRBJ2-7	CASILDRVSEQYF	-
-	TRBV5-1	TRBD2	TRBJ2-1	CASSLGLAGGIYNEQFF	TGCGCCAGCAGCTTGGGACTAGCGGGGGGGATTTACAATGAGCAGTTCTTC
-	TRBV15	-	TRBJ2-2	CATSRAQSTGELFF	TGTGCCACCAGCAGAGCACAGAGCACCGGGGAGCTGTTTTTT
-	TRBV18	-	TRBJ1-2	CASSPDSNYGYTF	TGTGCCAGCTCACCCGACAGTAACTATGGCTACACCTTC
-	TRBV6-1	TRBD1	TRBJ1-3	CASSEGTGAGNTIYF	TGTGCCAGCAGTGAAGGGACAGGGGCTGGAAACACCATATATTTT
-	TRBV18	-	TRBJ1-6	CASSPRSGNSPLHF	TGTGCCAGCTCACCCCGTTCCGGGAATTCACCCCTCCACTTT
few	TRBV10-3	-	TRBJ1-2	CAILTQIQGFYGYTF	TGTGCCATCTTAACCCAAATACAGGGATTCTATGGCTACACCTTC
-	TRBV5-1	TRBD2	TRBJ2-3	CASSLELAGESDTQYF	TGCGCCAGCAGCTTGGAGCTAGCGGGAGAGTCAGATACGCAGTATTTT
-	TRBV15	-	TRBJ1-5	CATSFLRDQPQHF	TGTGCCACCAGCTTCTTGAGGGATCAGCCCCAGCATTTT
-	TRBV5-6	TRBD1	TRBJ1-4	CASLETGGFDEKLFF	TGTGCCAGCCTTGAAACAGGGGGCTTCGACGAAAAACTGTTTTTT
-	TRBV7-6	-	TRBJ2-7	CASSPRLEAYEQYF	TGTGCCAGCAGCCCGCGACTAGAGGCCTACGAGCAGTACTTC
-	TRBV14	TRBD1	TRBJ2-5	CASSRGQQETQYF	TGTGCCAGCAGCCGGGGACAGCAAGAGACCCAGTACTTC
-	TRBV19	-	TRBJ2-7	CASSIEGTLSYEQYF	TGTGCCAGTAGTATAGAGGGCACGTTATCCTACGAGCAGTACTTC
-	TRBV13	-	TRBJ2-3	CASSTQVSTDTQYF	TGTGCCAGCAGCACACAGGTCAGCACAGATACGCAGTATTTT
once	TRBV7-9	TRBD1	TRBJ1-1	CASSLLDRDTEAFF	TGTGCCAGCAGCTTGCTTGACAGGGACACTGAAGCTTTCTTT
-	TRBV25-1	TRBD1	TRBJ1-6	CASSERGTGLSPLHF	TGTGCCAGCAGTGAAAGGGGGACAGGGCTTTCACCCCTCCACTTT
-	TRBV6-5	TRBD1	TRBJ1-6	CASIDTGGADSPLHF	TGTGCCAGCATCGACACAGGGGGCGCGGATTCACCCCTCCACTTT
-	TRBV9	-	TRBJ1-1	CASSPPTGYGTEAFF	TGTGCCAGCAGCCCTCCAACAGGGTACGGCACTGAAGCTTTCTTT
-	TRBV29-1	TRBD1	TRBJ2-3	CSADAGGSTDTQYF	TGCAGCGCTGATGCAGGGGGTAGCACAGATACGCAGTATTTT
-	TRBV6-5	-	TRBJ1-4	CASSYSGGSNNEKLFF	TGTGCCAGCAGTTACTCGGGTGGGAGTAATAATGAAAAACTGTTTTTT
-	TRBV2	TRBD2	TRBJ2-1	CASSDSRTSFSYNEQFF	TGTGCCAGCAGTGATAGTCGGACTAGCTTCTCCTACAATGAGCAGTTCTTC
-	TRBV19	-	TRBJ2-2	CASSAGLRGELFF	TGTGCCAGTAGTGCCGGACTGCGCGGGGAGCTGTTTTTT
-	TRBV23-1	-	TRBJ2-3	CASRTPDTQYF	TGCGCCAGCAGGACTCCAGATACGCAGTATTTT
-	TRBV6-1	TRBD1	TRBJ2-7	CASSLQGQEQYF	TGTGCCAGCAGTTTACAGGGGCAAGAGCAGTACTTC
-	TRBV2	TRBD1	TRBJ2-1	CASSPDRGRNEQFF	TGTGCCAGCAGTCCGGACAGGGGTAGGAATGAGCAGTTCTTC
-	TRBV29-1	TRBD1	TRBJ1-1	CSGSRQGRTEAFF	TGCAGCGGCAGTAGACAGGGTCGCACTGAAGCTTTCTTT
-	TRBV28	-	TRBJ1-2	CASSLGTGGRSYTF	TGTGCCAGCAGTTTAGGAACGGGGGGGCGCAGCTACACCTTC
-	TRBV5-6	TRBD1	TRBJ1-2	CASSLFPGGGHGYTF	TGTGCCAGCAGCTTGTTCCCAGGGGGCGGGCATGGCTACACCTTC
-	TRBV7-2	-	TRBJ2-5	CASSLRLRETQYF	TGTGCCAGCAGCTTACGACTACGAGAGACCCAGTACTTC
-	TRBV5-4	-	TRBJ1-3	CASSSLAEGGNTIYF	TGTGCCAGCAGCTCTCTTGCAGAGGGTGGAAACACCATATATTTT
-	TRBV2	TRBD2	TRBJ2-4	CASSERRGGMANIQYF	TGTGCCAGCAGTGAACGGCGGGGGGGCATGGCAAACATTCAGTACTTC
-	TRBV6-5	-	TRBJ2-7	CASSRRGRAGDEQYF	TGTGCCAGCAGCCGGAGGGGGAGGGCCGGAGACGAGCAGTACTTC
-	TRBV7-3	-	TRBJ2-1	CASSLDAGSYNEQFF	TGTGCCAGCAGCTTAGACGCAGGGTCCTACAATGAGCAGTTCTTC
-	TRBV5-1	-	TRBJ1-1	CASSLEGTNTEAFF	TGCGCCAGCAGCTTAGAGGGAACGAACACTGAAGCTTTCTTT
-	TRBV6-5	-	TRBJ1-6	CASSYWASYNSPLHF	TGTGCCAGCAGTTACTGGGCCAGCTATAATTCACCCCTCCACTTT
-	TRBV14	-	TRBJ2-7	CASSQAYEQYF	TGTGCCAGCAGCCAAGCGTACGAGCAGTACTTC
-	TRBV6-5	TRBD1	TRBJ2-7	CASSSTGTPYEQYF	TGTGCCAGCAGTTCGACAGGGACCCCCTACGAGCAGTACTTC
few	TRBV19	-	TRBJ1-1	CASSALFAGKTEAFF	TGTGCCAGTAGTGCCCTTTTTGCGGGGAAAACTGAAGCTTTCTTT
-	TRBV4-2	-	TRBJ2-3	CASSPRDSTDTQYF	TGTGCCAGCAGCCCCCGCGATAGCACAGATACGCAGTATTTT
-	TRBV5-1	-	TRBJ2-5	CASSSFPGQQETQYF	TGCGCCAGCAGCTCCTTTCCAGGACAGCAAGAGACCCAGTACTTC
-	TRBV7-3	TRBD2	TRBJ2-7	CASSLRGGVAGVGHEQYF	TGTGCCAGCAGCTTAAGAGGAGGGGTAGCGGGAGTTGGCCACGAGCAGTACTTC
-	TRBV2	-	TRBJ1-1	CASSDDTMNTEAFF	TGTGCCAGCAGTGATGACACCATGAACACTGAAGCTTTCTTT